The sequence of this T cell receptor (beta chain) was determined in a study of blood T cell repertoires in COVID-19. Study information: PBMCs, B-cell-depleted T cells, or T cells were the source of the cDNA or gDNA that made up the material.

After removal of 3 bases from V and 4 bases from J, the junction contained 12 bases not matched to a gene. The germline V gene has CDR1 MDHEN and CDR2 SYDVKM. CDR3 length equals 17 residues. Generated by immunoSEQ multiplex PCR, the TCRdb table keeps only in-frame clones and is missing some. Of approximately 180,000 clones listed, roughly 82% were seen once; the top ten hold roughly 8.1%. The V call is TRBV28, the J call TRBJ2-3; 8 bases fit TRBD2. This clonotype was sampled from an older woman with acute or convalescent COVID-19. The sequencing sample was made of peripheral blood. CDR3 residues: CASSFGLAESVADTQYF. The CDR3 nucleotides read TGTGCCAGCAGTTTTGGACTAGCAGAAAGTGTGGCAGATACGCAGTATTTT. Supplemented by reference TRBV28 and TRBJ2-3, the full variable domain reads DVKVTQSSRYLVKRTGEKVFLECVQDMDHENMFWYRQDPGLGLRLIYFSYDVKMKEKGDIPEGYSVSREKKERFSLILESASTNQTSMYLCASSFGLAESVADTQYFGPGTRLTVL.